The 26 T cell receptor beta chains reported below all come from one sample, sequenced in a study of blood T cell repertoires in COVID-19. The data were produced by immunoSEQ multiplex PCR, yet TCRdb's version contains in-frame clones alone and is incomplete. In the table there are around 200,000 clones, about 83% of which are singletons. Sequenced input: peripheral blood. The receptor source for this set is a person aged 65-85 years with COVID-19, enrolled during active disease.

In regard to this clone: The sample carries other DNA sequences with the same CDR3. Here the CDR3 DNA reads TGTGCCAGTAGTATTAACCGGGAGAGGCAAGAGACCCAGTACTTC. It encodes CASSINRERQETQYF. The chain is built from TRBV19 and TRBJ2-5, with D tentatively TRBD2 (6 bases). Germline CDR1 LNHDA, CDR2 SQIVND (reference sequence). V was shortened by 3 bases and J by 2 bases, with 13 bases between the two germline ends. The CDR3 contains 15 residues. Full variable domain (missing parts from reference TRBV19 and TRBJ2-5): DGGITQSPKYLFRKEGQNVTLSCEQNLNHDAMYWYRQDPGQGLRLIYYSQIVNDFQKGDIAEGYSVSREKKESFPLTVTSAQKNPTAFYLCASSINRERQETQYFGPGTRLLVL.

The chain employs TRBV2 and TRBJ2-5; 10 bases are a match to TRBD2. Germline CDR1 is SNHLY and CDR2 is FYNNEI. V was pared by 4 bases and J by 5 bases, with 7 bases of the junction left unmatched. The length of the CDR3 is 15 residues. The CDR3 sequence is CASSAQRGGYETQYF. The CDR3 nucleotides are TGTGCCAGCAGTGCGCAGCGGGGGGGTTATGAGACCCAGTACTTC. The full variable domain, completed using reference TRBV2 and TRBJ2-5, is EPEVTQTPSHQVTQMGQEVILRCVPISNHLYFYWYRQILGQKVEFLVSFYNNEISEKSEIFDDQFSVERPDGSNFTLKIRSTKLEDSAMYFCASSAQRGGYETQYFGPGTRLLVL.

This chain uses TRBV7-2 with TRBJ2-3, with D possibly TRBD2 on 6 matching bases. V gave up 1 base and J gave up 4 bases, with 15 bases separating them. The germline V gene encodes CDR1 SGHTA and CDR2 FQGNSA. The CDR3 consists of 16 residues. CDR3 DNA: TGTGCCAGCAGCTTAGTACTCCCTGGAGGGGCAGATACGCAGTATTTT. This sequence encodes CASSLVLPGGADTQYF.

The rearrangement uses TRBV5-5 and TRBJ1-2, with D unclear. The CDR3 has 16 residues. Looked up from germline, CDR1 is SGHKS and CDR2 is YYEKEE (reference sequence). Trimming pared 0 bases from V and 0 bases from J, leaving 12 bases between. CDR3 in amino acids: CASSLGPSQTNYGYTF. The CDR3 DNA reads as TGTGCCAGCAGCTTGGGCCCCTCACAGACTAACTATGGCTACACCTTC. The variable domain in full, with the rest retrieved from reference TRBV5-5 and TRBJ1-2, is DAGVTQSPTHLIKTRGQQVTLRCSPISGHKSVSWYQQVLGQGPQFIFQYYEKEERGRGNFPDRFSARQFPNYSSELNVNALLLGDSALYLCASSLGPSQTNYGYTFGSGTRLTVV.

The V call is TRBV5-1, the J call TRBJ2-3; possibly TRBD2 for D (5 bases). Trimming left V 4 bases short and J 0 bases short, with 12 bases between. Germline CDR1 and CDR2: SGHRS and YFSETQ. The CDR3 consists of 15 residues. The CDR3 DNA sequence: TGCGCCAGCAGCCCACGACGGACTAGCACAGATACGCAGTATTTT. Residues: CASSPRRTSTDTQYF. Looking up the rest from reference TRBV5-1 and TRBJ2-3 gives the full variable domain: KAGVTQTPRYLIKTRGQQVTLSCSPISGHRSVSWYQQTPGQGLQFLFEYFSETQRNKGNFPGRFSGRQFSNSRSEMNVSTLELGDSALYLCASSPRRTSTDTQYFGPGTRLTVL.

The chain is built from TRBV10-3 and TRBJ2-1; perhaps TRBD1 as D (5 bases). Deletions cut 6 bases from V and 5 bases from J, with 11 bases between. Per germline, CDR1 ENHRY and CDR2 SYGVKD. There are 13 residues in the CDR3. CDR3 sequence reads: CAIRGRDNNEQFF. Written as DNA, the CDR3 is TGTGCCATCAGAGGCAGGGATAACAATGAGCAGTTCTTC.

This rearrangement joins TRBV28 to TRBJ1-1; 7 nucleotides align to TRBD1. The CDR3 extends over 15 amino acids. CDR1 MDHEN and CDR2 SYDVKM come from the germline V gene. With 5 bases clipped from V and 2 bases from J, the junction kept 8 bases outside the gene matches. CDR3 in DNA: TGTGCCAGCAGTCTAGGGGGACAGATAAACACTGAAGCTTTCTTT. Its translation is CASSLGGQINTEAFF.

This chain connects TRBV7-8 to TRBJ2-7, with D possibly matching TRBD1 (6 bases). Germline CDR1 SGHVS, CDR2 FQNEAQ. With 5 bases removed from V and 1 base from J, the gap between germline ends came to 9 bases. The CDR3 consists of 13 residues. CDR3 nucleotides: TGTGCCAGCAGCCTGGGACATTCCTACGAGCAGTACTTC. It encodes CASSLGHSYEQYF.

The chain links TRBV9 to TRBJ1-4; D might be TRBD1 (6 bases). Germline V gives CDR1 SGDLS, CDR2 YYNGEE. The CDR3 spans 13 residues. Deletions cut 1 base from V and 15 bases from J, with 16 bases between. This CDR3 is CASSVNVGQSVFF. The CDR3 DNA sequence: TGTGCCAGCAGCGTAAACGTCGGACAGTCGGTGTTTTTT.

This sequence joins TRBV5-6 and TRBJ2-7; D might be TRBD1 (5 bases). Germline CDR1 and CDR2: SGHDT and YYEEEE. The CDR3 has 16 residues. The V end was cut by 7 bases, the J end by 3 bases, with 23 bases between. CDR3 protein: CASGAGSGLNDYEQYF. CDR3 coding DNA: TGTGCCAGCGGGGCAGGGTCAGGCCTAAACGACTACGAGCAGTACTTC.

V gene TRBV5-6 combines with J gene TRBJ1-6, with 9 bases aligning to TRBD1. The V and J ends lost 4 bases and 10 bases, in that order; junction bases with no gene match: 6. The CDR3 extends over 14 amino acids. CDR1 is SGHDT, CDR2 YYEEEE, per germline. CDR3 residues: CASSRDRVASPLHF. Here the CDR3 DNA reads TGTGCCAGCAGCAGGGACAGGGTGGCGTCACCCCTCCACTTT.

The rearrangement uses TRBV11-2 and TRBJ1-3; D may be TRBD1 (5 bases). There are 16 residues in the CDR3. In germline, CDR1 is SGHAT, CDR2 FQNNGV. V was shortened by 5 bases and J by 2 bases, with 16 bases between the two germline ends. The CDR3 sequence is CASSRLRGEPGNTIYF. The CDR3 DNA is TGTGCCAGCAGCCGCTTGCGGGGGGAGCCTGGAAACACCATATATTTT.

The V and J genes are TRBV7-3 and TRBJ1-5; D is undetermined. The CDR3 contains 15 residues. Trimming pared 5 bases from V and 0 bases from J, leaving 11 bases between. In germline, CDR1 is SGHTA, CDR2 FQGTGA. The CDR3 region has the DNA TGTGCCAGCAGCCCTTACCCAGGTAGCAATCAGCCCCAGCATTTT. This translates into CASSPYPGSNQPQHF.

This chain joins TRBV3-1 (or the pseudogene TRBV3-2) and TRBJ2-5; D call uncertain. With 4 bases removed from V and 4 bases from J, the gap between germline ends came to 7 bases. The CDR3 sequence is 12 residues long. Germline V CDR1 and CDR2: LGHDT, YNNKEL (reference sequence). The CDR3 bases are TGTGCCAGCAGCCCCAGTGGAGAGACCCAGTACTTC. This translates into CASSPSGETQYF.

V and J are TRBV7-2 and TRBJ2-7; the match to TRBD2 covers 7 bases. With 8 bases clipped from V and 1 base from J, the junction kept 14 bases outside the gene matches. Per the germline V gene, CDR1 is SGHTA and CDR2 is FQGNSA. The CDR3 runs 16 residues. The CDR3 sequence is CASGKLGLPGSYEQYF. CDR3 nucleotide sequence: TGTGCCAGCGGAAAATTGGGACTACCTGGGTCCTACGAGCAGTACTTC.

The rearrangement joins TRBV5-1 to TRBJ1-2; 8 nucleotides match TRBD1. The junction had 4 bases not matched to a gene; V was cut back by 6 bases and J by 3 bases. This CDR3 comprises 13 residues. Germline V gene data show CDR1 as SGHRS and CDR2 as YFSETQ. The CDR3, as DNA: TGCGCCAGCACGCAGGGGGCCCACTATGGCTACACCTTC. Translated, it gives CASTQGAHYGYTF.

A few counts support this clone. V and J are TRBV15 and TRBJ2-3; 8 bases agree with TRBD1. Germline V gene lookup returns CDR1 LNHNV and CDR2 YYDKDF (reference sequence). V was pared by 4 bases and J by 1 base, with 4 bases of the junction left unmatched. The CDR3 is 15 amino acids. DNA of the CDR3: TGTGCCACCAGCAACCTACAGGGGGGCACAGATACGCAGTATTTT. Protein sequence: CATSNLQGGTDTQYF.

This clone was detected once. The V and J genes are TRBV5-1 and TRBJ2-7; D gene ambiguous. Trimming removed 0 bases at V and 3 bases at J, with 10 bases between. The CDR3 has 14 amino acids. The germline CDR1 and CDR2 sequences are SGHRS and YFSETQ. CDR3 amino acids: CASSLESVDYEQYF. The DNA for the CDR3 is TGCGCCAGCAGCTTGGAGTCAGTTGACTACGAGCAGTACTTC.

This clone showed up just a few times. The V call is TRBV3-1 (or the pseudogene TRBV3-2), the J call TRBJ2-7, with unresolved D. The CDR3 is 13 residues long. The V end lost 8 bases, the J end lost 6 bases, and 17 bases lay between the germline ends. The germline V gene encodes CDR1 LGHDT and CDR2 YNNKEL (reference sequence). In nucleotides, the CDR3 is TGTGCCAGCGCTTCTGGCTTGGCTGTCGAGCAGTACTTC. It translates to CASASGLAVEQYF.

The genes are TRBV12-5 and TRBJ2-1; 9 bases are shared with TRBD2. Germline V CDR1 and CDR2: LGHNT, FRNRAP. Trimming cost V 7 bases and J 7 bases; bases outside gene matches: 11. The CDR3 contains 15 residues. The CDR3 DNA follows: TGTGCTAGTGCCCTTAGCGGGAGTGGGGGGAATGAGCAGTTCTTC. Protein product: CASALSGSGGNEQFF. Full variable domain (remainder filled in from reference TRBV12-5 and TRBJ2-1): DARVTQTPRHKVTEMGQEVTMRCQPILGHNTVFWYRQTMMQGLELLAYFRNRAPLDDSGMPKDRFSAEMPDATLATLKIQPSEPRDSAVYFCASALSGSGGNEQFFGPGTRLTVL.

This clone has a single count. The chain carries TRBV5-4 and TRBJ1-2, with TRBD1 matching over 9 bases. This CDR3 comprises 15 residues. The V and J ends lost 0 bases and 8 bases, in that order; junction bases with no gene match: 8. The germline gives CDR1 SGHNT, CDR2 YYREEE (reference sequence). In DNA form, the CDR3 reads TGTGCCAGCAGCTTGGTTGACAGGGGGAGGTGGGGCTACACCTTC. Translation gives CASSLVDRGRWGYTF.

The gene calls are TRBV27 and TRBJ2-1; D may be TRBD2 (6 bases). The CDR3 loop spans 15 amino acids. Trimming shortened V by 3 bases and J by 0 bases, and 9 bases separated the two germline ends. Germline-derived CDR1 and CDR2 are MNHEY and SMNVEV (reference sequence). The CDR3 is CASSFGGSSYNEQFF. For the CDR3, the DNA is TGTGCCAGCAGTTTTGGGGGGAGCTCCTACAATGAGCAGTTCTTC.

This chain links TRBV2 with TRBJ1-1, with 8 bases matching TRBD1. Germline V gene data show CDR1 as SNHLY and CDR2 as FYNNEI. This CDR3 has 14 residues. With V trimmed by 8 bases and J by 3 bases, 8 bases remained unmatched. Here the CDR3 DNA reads TGTGCCAGCTGTGGACAGGGATCGGACACTGAAGCTTTCTTT. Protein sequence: CASCGQGSDTEAFF.

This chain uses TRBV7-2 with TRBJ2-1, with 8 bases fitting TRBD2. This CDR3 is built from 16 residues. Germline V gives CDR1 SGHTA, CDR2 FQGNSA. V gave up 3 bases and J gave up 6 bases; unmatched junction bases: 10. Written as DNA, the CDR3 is TGTGCCAGCAGCTTTCCGTTGGCGGGGGGCCGCAATGAGCAGTTCTTC. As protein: CASSFPLAGGRNEQFF. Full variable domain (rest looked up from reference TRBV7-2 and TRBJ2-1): GAGVSQSPSNKVTEKGKDVELRCDPISGHTALYWYRQSLGQGLEFLIYFQGNSAPDKSGLPSDRFSAERTGGSVSTLTIQRTQQEDSAVYLCASSFPLAGGRNEQFFGPGTRLTVL.

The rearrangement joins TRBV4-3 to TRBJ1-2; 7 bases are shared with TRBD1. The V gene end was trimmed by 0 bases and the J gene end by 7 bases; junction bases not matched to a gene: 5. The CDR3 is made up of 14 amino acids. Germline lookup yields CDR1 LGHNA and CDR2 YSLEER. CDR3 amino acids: CASSQDIQGFGYTF. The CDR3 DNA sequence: TGCGCCAGCAGCCAAGATATACAGGGGTTTGGCTACACCTTC.

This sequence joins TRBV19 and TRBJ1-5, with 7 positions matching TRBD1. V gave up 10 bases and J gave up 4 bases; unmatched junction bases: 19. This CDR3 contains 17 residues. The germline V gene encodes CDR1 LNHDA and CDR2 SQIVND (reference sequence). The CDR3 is CATDKKTGSSRNQPQHF. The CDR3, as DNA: TGTGCCACCGACAAAAAGACAGGGTCGAGTAGGAATCAGCCCCAGCATTTT.